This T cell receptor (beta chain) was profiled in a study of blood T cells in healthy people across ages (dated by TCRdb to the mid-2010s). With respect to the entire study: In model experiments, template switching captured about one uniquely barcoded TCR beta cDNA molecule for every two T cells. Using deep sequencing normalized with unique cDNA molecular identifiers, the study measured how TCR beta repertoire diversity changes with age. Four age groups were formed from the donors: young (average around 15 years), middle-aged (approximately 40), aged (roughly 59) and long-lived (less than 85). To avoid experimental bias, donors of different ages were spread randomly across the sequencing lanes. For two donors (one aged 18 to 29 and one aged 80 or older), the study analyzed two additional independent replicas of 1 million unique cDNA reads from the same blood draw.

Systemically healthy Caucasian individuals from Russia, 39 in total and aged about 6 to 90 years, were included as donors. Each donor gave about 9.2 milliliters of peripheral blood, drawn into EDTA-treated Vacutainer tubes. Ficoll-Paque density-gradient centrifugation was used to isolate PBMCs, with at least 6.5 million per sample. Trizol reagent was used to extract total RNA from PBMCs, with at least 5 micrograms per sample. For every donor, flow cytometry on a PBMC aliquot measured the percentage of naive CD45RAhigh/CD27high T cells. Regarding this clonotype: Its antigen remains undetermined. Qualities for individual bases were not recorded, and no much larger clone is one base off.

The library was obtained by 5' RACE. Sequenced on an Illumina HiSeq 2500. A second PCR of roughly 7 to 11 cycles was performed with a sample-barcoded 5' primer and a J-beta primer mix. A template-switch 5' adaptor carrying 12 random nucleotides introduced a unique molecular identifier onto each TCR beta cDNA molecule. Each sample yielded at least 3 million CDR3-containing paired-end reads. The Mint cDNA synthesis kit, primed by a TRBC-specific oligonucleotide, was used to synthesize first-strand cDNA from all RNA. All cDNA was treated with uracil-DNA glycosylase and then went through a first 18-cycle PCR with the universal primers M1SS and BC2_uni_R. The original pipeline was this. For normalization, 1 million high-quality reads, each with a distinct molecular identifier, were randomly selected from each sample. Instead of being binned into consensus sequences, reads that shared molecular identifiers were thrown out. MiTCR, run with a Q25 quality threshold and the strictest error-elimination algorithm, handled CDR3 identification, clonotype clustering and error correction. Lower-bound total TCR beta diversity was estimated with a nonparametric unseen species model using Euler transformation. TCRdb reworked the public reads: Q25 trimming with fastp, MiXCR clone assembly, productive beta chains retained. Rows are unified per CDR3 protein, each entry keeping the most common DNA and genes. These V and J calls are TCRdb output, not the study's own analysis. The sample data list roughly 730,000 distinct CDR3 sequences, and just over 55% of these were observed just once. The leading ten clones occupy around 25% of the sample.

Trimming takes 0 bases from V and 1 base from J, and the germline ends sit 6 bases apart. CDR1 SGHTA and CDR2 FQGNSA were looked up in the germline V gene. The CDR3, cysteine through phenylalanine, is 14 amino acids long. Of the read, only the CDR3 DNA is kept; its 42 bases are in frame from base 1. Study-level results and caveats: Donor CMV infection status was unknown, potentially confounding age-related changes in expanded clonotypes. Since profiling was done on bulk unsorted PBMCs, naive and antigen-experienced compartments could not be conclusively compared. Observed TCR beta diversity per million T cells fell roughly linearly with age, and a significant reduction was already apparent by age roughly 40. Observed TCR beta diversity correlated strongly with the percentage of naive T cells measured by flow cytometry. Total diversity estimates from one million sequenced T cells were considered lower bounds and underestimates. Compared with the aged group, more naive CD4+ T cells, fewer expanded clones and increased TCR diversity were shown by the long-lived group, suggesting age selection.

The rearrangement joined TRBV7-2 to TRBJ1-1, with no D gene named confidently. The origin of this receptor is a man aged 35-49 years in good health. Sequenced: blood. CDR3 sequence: CTSSLARSNTEAFF. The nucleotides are TGTACCAGCAGCTTAGCGCGGTCGAACACTGAAGCTTTCTTT.